Detailed here is one TCR beta chain. Its antigen is not yet known. The sample holds no much larger clone one base away, and base qualities are not on file. Collaborating institutions collected whole blood in K2EDTA tubes following their own protocols. For TCRbeta analysis, collaborators shipped samples as frozen whole blood, isolated PBMCs, or DNA extracted from either of those sample types. This sample is part of a study of blood T cell repertoires in COVID-19 (dated by TCRdb to the early 2020s). For the wider study: The collaborator samples originated in the United States, Italy and Spain and spanned the acute and convalescent phases of COVID-19. The prospective study material was composed of cDNA or gDNA derived from T cells, B-cell-depleted T cells, or PBMCs. Subjects who had been exposed to COVID-19, were actively infected with it, or had recovered from it provided the deeply sampled blood TCRbeta repertoires that made up the dataset. A freely available public database, intended as a resource for researchers studying the immune response to SARS-CoV-2, is where the repertoires were released. Samples came from the ongoing ImmuneRACE study (first 160 participants) plus 1,254 subjects from 6 global collaborators. Sample metadata almost always included a de-identified subject ID, COVID-19 status, age in years and sex. HLA class I and class II types, where available, came from metadata supplied by the sample provider rather than from assay-based typing. The investigation overall reported the following: The quantity of clinical and demographic metadata differed by source and by participant and was supplied without curation.

The immunoSEQ Assay, a bias-controlled multiplex PCR, was used to amplify TCRbeta CDR3 regions from genomic DNA. On the authors' methods: Nucleated cell counts per sample were estimated from amplification of reference gene primers within the assay. To quantify the absolute abundance of each unique TCRbeta CDR3 rearrangement, sequence reads were collapsed and filtered. Productive Simpson clonality was computed per sample as the square root of Simpson's diversity index over productive rearrangements. The immuneACCESS repertoire file appears here via TCRdb, limited to in-frame rearrangements. These files lack a portion of the clones; in checked studies, under half of the deficit traces to unresolved V genes, and the cause of the others is not known. V, J and clone size were drawn from that table, and D and trimming were deduced from the DNA. The sample contains 75,000 to 90,000 clones, roughly 80% of them found a single time. The ten top clones hold around 5% of the sample.

Sequences SEHNR (CDR1) and FQNEAQ (CDR2) are obtained from the germline V gene (reference sequence). From the cysteine up to the phenylalanine, the CDR3 has a length of 15 residues. Only the CDR3 part of the read is kept: 45 bases, read in frame from the first base. V sheds 4 bases and J sheds 2 bases, leaving 15 bases between their ends. This TCR was sampled from a woman in her 70s with acute or convalescent COVID-19. The sequenced sample consisted of peripheral blood. This receptor chain uses TRBV7-9 and TRBJ2-7, with a weak D call of TRBD1 (5 bases match). The CDR3 loop reads CASSSSTDRPYEQYF. In nucleotide form, the sequence is TGTGCCAGCAGCTCGAGCACCGACAGACCCTACGAGCAGTACTTC.